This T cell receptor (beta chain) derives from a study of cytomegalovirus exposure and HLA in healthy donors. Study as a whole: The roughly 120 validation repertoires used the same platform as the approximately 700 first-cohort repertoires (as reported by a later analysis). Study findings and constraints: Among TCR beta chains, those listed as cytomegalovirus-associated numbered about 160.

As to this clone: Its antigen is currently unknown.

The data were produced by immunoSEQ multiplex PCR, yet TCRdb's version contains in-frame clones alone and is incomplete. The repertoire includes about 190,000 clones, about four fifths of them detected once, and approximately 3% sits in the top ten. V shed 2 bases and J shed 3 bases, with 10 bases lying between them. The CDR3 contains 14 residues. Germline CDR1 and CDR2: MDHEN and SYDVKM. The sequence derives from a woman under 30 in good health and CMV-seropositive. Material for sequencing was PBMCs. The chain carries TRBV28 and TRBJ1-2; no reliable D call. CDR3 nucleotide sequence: TGTGCCAGCAGTTTAATTGGAGAATACTATGGCTACACCTTC. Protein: CASSLIGEYYGYTF.